The rows below give T cell receptor beta chains drawn from one sample of a study of T-cell reconstitution after alpha-beta-depleted transplantation in children. Via MiXCR, TCRdb re-called the PCR reads, giving one row per CDR3 protein. The data contain over 550,000 distinct CDR3 sequences, roughly 10% of them singletons. The sample consisted of PBMCs from the stem cell graft donor, taken from the stem cell graft. These receptors were collected from a human donor who donated a stem cell graft to a child with acute myeloid leukemia. The CDR3 runs from the conserved cysteine through the conserved F or W. Each record gives: clone size, D gene, J gene, V gene, CDR3 protein, CDR3 DNA. D genes are given only for firm matches. Clone sizes are given selectively: once, few, many, or a class where the clone is expanded.

abundance: NA; d_gene: NA; j_gene: TRBJ2-1; v_gene: TRBV14; CDR3aa: CASSGGLGIGQFF; CDR3nt: TGTGCCAGCAGCGGAGGACTGGGGATCGGGCAGTTCTTC
abundance: many; d_gene: NA; j_gene: TRBJ2-5; v_gene: TRBV7-2; CDR3aa: CASSLDRQETQYF; CDR3nt: TGTGCCAGCAGTTTAGACAGACAAGAGACCCAGTACTTC
abundance: many; d_gene: NA; j_gene: TRBJ2-5; v_gene: TRBV6-2/TRBV6-3; CDR3aa: CASSSKRDGYQETQYF; CDR3nt: TGTGCCAGCAGTTCGAAAAGAGACGGGTACCAAGAGACCCAGTACTTC
abundance: NA; d_gene: NA; j_gene: TRBJ2-7; v_gene: TRBV28; CDR3aa: CASSLLPEFNEQYF; CDR3nt: TGTGCCAGCAGTTTATTGCCAGAGTTCAACGAGCAGTACTTC
abundance: few; d_gene: NA; j_gene: TRBJ2-7; v_gene: TRBV4-3; CDR3aa: CASSQEHRGSSYEQYF; CDR3nt: TGCGCCAGCAGCCAAGAGCATAGGGGAAGCTCCTACGAGCAGTACTTC
abundance: NA; d_gene: TRBD1; j_gene: TRBJ1-5; v_gene: TRBV20-1; CDR3aa: CSVRGTGVGWKPQHF; CDR3nt: TGCAGTGTTAGGGGGACAGGGGTCGGTTGGAAGCCCCAGCATTTT
abundance: many; d_gene: TRBD2; j_gene: TRBJ2-1; v_gene: TRBV6-5; CDR3aa: CASSYSWSSGRNVRGEQFF; CDR3nt: TGTGCCAGCAGTTACAGTTGGTCTAGCGGGAGAAATGTTCGGGGTGAGCAGTTCTTC
abundance: NA; d_gene: NA; j_gene: TRBJ1-5; v_gene: TRBV2; CDR3aa: CASSEAGRNQHF; CDR3nt: TGTGCCAGCAGTGAAGCGGGGAGAAACCAGCATTTT
abundance: few; d_gene: NA; j_gene: TRBJ2-7; v_gene: TRBV5-6; CDR3aa: CASSPGRRGEQYF; CDR3nt: TGTGCCAGCAGCCCCGGACGGAGGGGCGAGCAGTACTTC
abundance: few; d_gene: TRBD2; j_gene: TRBJ2-2; v_gene: TRBV7-2; CDR3aa: CASSSPTTWTSGRYYTGELFF; CDR3nt: TGTGCCAGCAGCTCTCCTACTACTTGGACTAGCGGGAGGTATTACACCGGGGAGCTGTTTTTT
abundance: few; d_gene: NA; j_gene: TRBJ2-4; v_gene: TRBV12-3/TRBV12-4; CDR3aa: CASSYAGTYIGIQYF; CDR3nt: TGTGCCAGCAGCTACGCCGGGACATACATTGGGATTCAGTACTTC
abundance: few; d_gene: TRBD1; j_gene: TRBJ1-1; v_gene: TRBV12-3/TRBV12-4; CDR3aa: CAGLSLSTGTGVLQGAFF; CDR3nt: TGTGCCGGCCTAAGCTTGAGTACCGGGACAGGGGTGCTTCAGGGAGCTTTCTTT
abundance: many; d_gene: NA; j_gene: TRBJ2-7; v_gene: TRBV12-3/TRBV12-4; CDR3aa: CASSFGSPAGEQYF; CDR3nt: TGTGCCAGCAGTTTCGGATCGCCGGCGGGAGAGCAGTACTTC
abundance: few; d_gene: TRBD1; j_gene: TRBJ2-2; v_gene: TRBV29-1; CDR3aa: CSVATGGRELFF; CDR3nt: TGCAGCGTTGCCACAGGGGGCCGGGAGCTGTTTTTT
abundance: few; d_gene: TRBD1; j_gene: TRBJ1-3; v_gene: TRBV27; CDR3aa: CASSFRGTGNTIYF; CDR3nt: TGTGCCAGCAGTTTCAGGGGGACTGGAAACACCATATATTTT
abundance: NA; d_gene: NA; j_gene: TRBJ2-5; v_gene: TRBV11-2; CDR3aa: CASSSTLQETQYF; CDR3nt: TGTGCCAGCAGCTCCACTCTGCAAGAGACCCAGTACTTC
abundance: NA; d_gene: TRBD2; j_gene: TRBJ2-1; v_gene: TRBV7-2; CDR3aa: CASSSTTSPNSYNEQFF; CDR3nt: TGTGCCAGCAGCTCGACGACTAGCCCGAATTCCTACAATGAGCAGTTCTTC
abundance: few; d_gene: TRBD2; j_gene: TRBJ2-1; v_gene: TRBV7-2; CDR3aa: CASSLVGGLAGNNEQFF; CDR3nt: TGTGCCAGCAGCTTAGTTGGGGGACTAGCGGGAAATAATGAGCAGTTCTTC
abundance: many; d_gene: TRBD1; j_gene: TRBJ1-6; v_gene: TRBV25-1; CDR3aa: CASGQGGYNSPLHF; CDR3nt: TGTGCCAGCGGACAGGGGGGTTATAATTCACCCCTCCACTTT
abundance: NA; d_gene: TRBD1; j_gene: TRBJ1-4; v_gene: TRBV20-1; CDR3aa: CSAPRTGEEKLFF; CDR3nt: TGCAGTGCACCTAGGACAGGTGAAGAAAAACTGTTTTTT
abundance: NA; d_gene: NA; j_gene: TRBJ2-5; v_gene: TRBV5-1; CDR3aa: CASSLVGRNQETQYF; CDR3nt: TGCGCCAGCAGCTTGGTGGGGCGGAACCAAGAGACCCAGTACTTC
abundance: many; d_gene: TRBD2; j_gene: TRBJ2-7; v_gene: TRBV2; CDR3aa: CASSEAGGGRAEQYF; CDR3nt: TGTGCCAGCAGTGAAGCAGGGGGCGGGAGGGCCGAGCAGTACTTC